Listed below are T cell receptor beta chains from one sample, sequenced in a study of blood T cell repertoires in COVID-19. Sequencing was performed with immunoSEQ multiplex PCR; in TCRdb, only in-frame clones are kept and a portion is missing. The table lists roughly 130,000 clones, 90% of them singletons, with 3.5% to 5.5% in the top ten. Input material: peripheral blood. The receptors derive from a man aged 55 to 69 with COVID-19, enrolled during active disease. Each CDR3 is given without its conserved first and last residue. D genes are given only for firm matches.

d_call	v_call	cdr3_aa
NA	TRBV2	ASSVLQETQY
NA	TRBV24-1	ATSDPPPGQLRY
TRBD1	TRBV7-6	ASSPTGQESSYEQY
NA	TRBV5-1	ASSLSGGTEAF
TRBD1	TRBV11-3	ASSGQGRETQY
NA	TRBV7-9	ASSQGQGTDIQY
TRBD2	TRBV19	ASSRSGIGYEQY
NA	TRBV6-5	ASSNGGSTEAF
TRBD1	TRBV6-6	ASSYNRGDSPLH
NA	TRBV21-1	ASSKGAGGLLYNEQF
NA	TRBV12-5	ASGLVPGRETQY
TRBD1	TRBV6-2/TRBV6-3	ASSSRQGWAFSTDTQY
TRBD2	TRBV5-6	ASSLALAGGNEQF
NA	TRBV12-5	ASGLVLNTGELF
NA	TRBV18	ASSPNTVLTGTEAF
NA	TRBV7-8	ASSLRVLTYEQY
NA	TRBV18	ASSETWGRTGELF
NA	TRBV11-3	ASSLAATRNGNEQF
NA	TRBV5-5	ASSLQKLAKNIQY
NA	TRBV5-1	ASSLTLTGANTGELF
NA	TRBV6-2/TRBV6-3	ASSYSPPSNEQF
NA	TRBV21-1	ASLDRLYEQY
TRBD1	TRBV7-6	ASSLTGATYNEQF
NA	TRBV28	ASGPLYEQY
NA	TRBV5-1	ASSLGGDRQETQY
NA	TRBV30	AWTEGRNEKLF
NA	TRBV19	ASMTDSYNEQF
NA	TRBV12-2	ASRFGQGSFFTQPQH
TRBD1	TRBV6-5	ASSYNDRDPGIS
NA	TRBV3-1/TRBV3-2	ASSIWGDQPQH
NA	TRBV28	ASSLSEAGHEQY
NA	TRBV19	ASSIKSGYGNEQF
TRBD1	TRBV7-9	ASSLQTGNSYEQY
NA	TRBV18	ASSPPGAYNEQF
NA	TRBV6-2/TRBV6-3	ASSSTGEQY
NA	TRBV24-1	ATKRAGTGELF
NA	TRBV6-5	ASGTGTQY
TRBD1	TRBV6-5	ASRTPGQHEKLF
TRBD1	TRBV3-1/TRBV3-2	ASSPNRGGQPQH
NA	TRBV4-2	ASSQDLGNEQF
TRBD1	TRBV4-2	ASSQVGTGVYYKETEAF
NA	TRBV6-2/TRBV6-3	ASSWGQRGNQPQH
NA	TRBV30	AWKRGGATNEKLF
TRBD2	TRBV6-5	ASSYTRLAPEQY
TRBD2	TRBV6-5	ASSYPLAGETDTQY
NA	TRBV7-3	ASSRNGGETQY
TRBD1	TRBV24-1	ATFFGTAPREQY
NA	TRBV7-2	ASSFESGVNEQF
TRBD1	TRBV3-1/TRBV3-2	ASSSTGGSEAF
NA	TRBV7-8	ASNLADGGTGELF
TRBD1	TRBV24-1	ATSDPRTGRYGYT
NA	TRBV3-1/TRBV3-2	ASSQGNSNEQF
TRBD1	TRBV9	ASSVGTGREGYT
NA	TRBV10-3	AISGGENEKLF
NA	TRBV11-3	ASSLGPGQGNYNEQF
NA	TRBV7-8	ASSLVWGSNQPQH
NA	TRBV6-2/TRBV6-3	ASSYRGKQETQY
TRBD2	TRBV19	ASSIGLAGVETQY
TRBD1	TRBV4-3	ASSQGQGLDQPQH